These T cell receptor beta chains were read from a single sample in a study of vaccination effects on CD4 cells after COVID-19. Their antigens remain unidentified. TCRdb's copy holds only in-frame clones and misses some; the assay was immunoSEQ multiplex PCR. The data contain 20,000 to 25,000 clones, roughly 80% of them singletons. The sample was CD4+ T cells from PBMCs cultured with SARS-CoV-2 spike peptides, taken after COVID-19 vaccination. The receptors here all came from a human donor who received a COVID-19 vaccine. Both conserved end residues are part of each CDR3. The order of the fields is CDR3 DNA, CDR3 protein, V gene, clone size, J gene, D gene. D genes are given only for firm matches. A row's size may be missing; if present it is once, few, many or a size class.

CDR3 DNA: TGCGCCAGCAGCCAGGGGGACAGATTCAATTCACCCCTCCACTTT
CDR3 protein: CASSQGDRFNSPLHF
V gene: TRBV4-1
clone size: .
J gene: TRBJ1-6
D gene: TRBD1

CDR3 DNA: TGCGCCAGCAGCGGACAGGGTAGGCAAGAGACCCAGTACTTC
CDR3 protein: CASSGQGRQETQYF
V gene: TRBV4-1
clone size: few
J gene: TRBJ2-5
D gene: TRBD1

CDR3 DNA: TGTGCCACCAGCAGAGATGCCGGGACGAAGAATGAGCAGTTCTTC
CDR3 protein: CATSRDAGTKNEQFF
V gene: TRBV15
clone size: .
J gene: TRBJ2-1
D gene: .

CDR3 DNA: TGTGCCAGCAGTGTAGAAGGGAACACTGAAGCTTTCTTT
CDR3 protein: CASSVEGNTEAFF
V gene: TRBV2
clone size: .
J gene: TRBJ1-1
D gene: .

CDR3 DNA: TGTGCCAGTAGTATCGATGGGGCAGGTAGCTCCTACGAGCAGTACTTC
CDR3 protein: CASSIDGAGSSYEQYF
V gene: TRBV19
clone size: .
J gene: TRBJ2-7
D gene: .

CDR3 DNA: TGTGCCAGCTCACAAGAGATTGTGACCACAGATACGCAGTATTTT
CDR3 protein: CASSQEIVTTDTQYF
V gene: TRBV18
clone size: .
J gene: TRBJ2-3
D gene: .

CDR3 DNA: TGTGCCAGCAGTCTAGGGGGGTCGGCAAATCAGCCCCAGCATTTT
CDR3 protein: CASSLGGSANQPQHF
V gene: TRBV11-2
clone size: .
J gene: TRBJ1-5
D gene: .

CDR3 DNA: TGTGCCAGTAGTACCCGACTAGCGGGGGGGCCAAACATTCAGTACTTC
CDR3 protein: CASSTRLAGGPNIQYF
V gene: TRBV19
clone size: .
J gene: TRBJ2-4
D gene: TRBD2

CDR3 DNA: TGTGCCAGTAGTATTTTTCACAGCTCCTACGAGCAGTACTTC
CDR3 protein: CASSIFHSSYEQYF
V gene: TRBV19
clone size: .
J gene: TRBJ2-7
D gene: .

CDR3 DNA: TGTGCCAGCAGCAATCAGGGGGCAACAAGATCACCCCTCCACTTT
CDR3 protein: CASSNQGATRSPLHF
V gene: TRBV25-1
clone size: few
J gene: TRBJ1-6
D gene: TRBD1

CDR3 DNA: TGTGCCAGCAGCTTTATTGGGAATGGCTACACCTTC
CDR3 protein: CASSFIGNGYTF
V gene: TRBV11-2
clone size: few
J gene: TRBJ1-2
D gene: .